The T cell receptor (beta chain) under discussion was sequenced for a study of CD8 T cells in Susac syndrome. In germline, CDR1 is SQVTM, CDR2 ANQGSEA. V shed 4 bases and J shed 4 bases, with 13 bases lying between them. CDR3 length: 13 residues. Random hexamers served to reverse transcribe roughly 0.5 to 1 ug RNA. Across 54 Vbeta and 13 Jbeta, immunoSEQ multiplex PCR amplified TCR beta CDR3. Using its own MiXCR run on the immunoSEQ multiplex PCR reads, TCRdb lists one record per CDR3 protein. The data contain roughly 180,000 distinct CDR3 sequences, approximately 95% of them singletons. The T cells that were sequenced for TCR beta were CD8+ and CD4+ cells from blood. Controls matched for sex and age were healthy donors. Negative isolation yielded the CD8+ and CD4+ T cells, while FACS enriched the TEMRA cells.

The sequencing sample was made of CD4+ T cells from PBMCs. J is TRBJ2-5 and V is TRBV29-1; D remains unclear. This TCR derives from a human donor in good health. The CDR3 region has the DNA TGCAGCGTTGGCCAGGCGGCAGGAGAGACCCAGTACTTC. Translated: CSVGQAAGETQYF.